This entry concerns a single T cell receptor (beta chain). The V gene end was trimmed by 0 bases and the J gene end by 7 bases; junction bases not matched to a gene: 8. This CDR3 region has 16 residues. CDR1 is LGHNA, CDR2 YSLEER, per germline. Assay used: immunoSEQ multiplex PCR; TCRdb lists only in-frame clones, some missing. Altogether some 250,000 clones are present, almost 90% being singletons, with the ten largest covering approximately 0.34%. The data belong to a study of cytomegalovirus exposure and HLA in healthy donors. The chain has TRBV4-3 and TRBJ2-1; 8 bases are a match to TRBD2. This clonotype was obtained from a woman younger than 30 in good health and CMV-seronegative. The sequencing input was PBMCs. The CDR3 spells CASSQDPGTRANEQFF. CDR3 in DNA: TGCGCCAGCAGCCAAGACCCCGGGACTAGAGCTAATGAGCAGTTCTTC.